This T cell receptor beta chain was captured in a study of blood T cells in healthy people across ages. For the second PCR, which ran for 7 to 11 cycles, a sample-barcoded 5' primer and a J-beta primer mix were used. Each cDNA molecule was tagged by a template-switch adaptor with 12 random nucleotides. TCRdb itself ran the 5' RACE reads through MiXCR, one entry per CDR3 protein. Among 1.5 million to 2 million distinct CDR3 sequences listed, 28% were seen once. Total RNA, at least 5 micrograms per sample, came from PBMCs. The CDR3 has 16 amino acids. Trimming removed 7 bases from V and 2 bases from J; junction bases left unmatched: 9.

J is TRBJ2-4 and V is TRBV12-3 or TRBV12-4, with 9 bases fitting TRBD2. The sequencing sample was made of blood. The TCR originated in a woman in her 30s in good health. CDR3 sequence reads: CASTLELAGSKNIQYF. DNA for the CDR3: TGTGCCAGCACCTTGGAACTAGCGGGTTCCAAAAACATTCAGTACTTC.